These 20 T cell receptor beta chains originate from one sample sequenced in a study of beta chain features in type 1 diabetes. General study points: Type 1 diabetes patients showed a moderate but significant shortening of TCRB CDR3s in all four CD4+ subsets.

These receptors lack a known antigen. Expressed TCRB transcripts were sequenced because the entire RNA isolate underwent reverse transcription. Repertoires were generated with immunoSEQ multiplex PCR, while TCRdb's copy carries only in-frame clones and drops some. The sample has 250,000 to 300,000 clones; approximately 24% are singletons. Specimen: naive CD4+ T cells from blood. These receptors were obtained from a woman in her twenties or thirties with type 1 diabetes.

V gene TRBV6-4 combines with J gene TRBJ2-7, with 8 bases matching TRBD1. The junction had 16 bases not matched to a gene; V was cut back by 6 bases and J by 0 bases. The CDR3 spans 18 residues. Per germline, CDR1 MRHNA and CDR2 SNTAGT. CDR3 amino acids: CASRLTPQGAESSYEQYF. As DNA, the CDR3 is TGTGCCAGCAGACTAACCCCGCAGGGGGCGGAGAGCTCCTACGAGCAGTACTTC.

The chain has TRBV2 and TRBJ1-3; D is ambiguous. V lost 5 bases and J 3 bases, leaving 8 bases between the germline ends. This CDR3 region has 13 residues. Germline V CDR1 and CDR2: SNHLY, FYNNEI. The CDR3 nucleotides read TGTGCCAGCAGTCGGGTCAATGGAAACACCATATATTTT. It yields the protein CASSRVNGNTIYF.

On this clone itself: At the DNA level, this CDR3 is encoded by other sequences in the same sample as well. The CDR3 region is CAWSVSPYEQYF. The CDR3 nucleotides read TGTGCCTGGAGTGTCAGTCCCTACGAGCAGTACTTC. The chain links TRBV30 to TRBJ2-7; no definite D call. Trimming cost V 0 bases and J 2 bases, with 5 bases left between them. Germline V gives CDR1 GTSNPN, CDR2 SVGIG (reference sequence). The CDR3 covers 12 residues. The full variable domain, its missing parts supplied by reference TRBV30 and TRBJ2-7, is SQTIHQWPATLVQPVGSPLSLECTVEGTSNPNLYWYRQAAGRGLQLLFYSVGIGQISSEVPQNLSASRPQDRQFILSSKKLLLSDSGFYLCAWSVSPYEQYFGPGTRLTVT.

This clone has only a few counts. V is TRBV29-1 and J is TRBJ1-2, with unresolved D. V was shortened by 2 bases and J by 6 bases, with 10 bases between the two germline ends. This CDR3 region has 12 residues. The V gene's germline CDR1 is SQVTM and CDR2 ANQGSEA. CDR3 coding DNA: TGCAGCGTTGAAACCGGGGTCGATGGCTACACCTTC. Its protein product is CSVETGVDGYTF.

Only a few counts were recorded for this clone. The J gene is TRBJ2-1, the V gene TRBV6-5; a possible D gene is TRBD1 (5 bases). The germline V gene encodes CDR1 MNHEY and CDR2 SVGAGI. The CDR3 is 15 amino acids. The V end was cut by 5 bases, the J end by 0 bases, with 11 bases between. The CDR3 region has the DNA TGTGCCAGCAGTGCGACAGCGAGCTCCTACAATGAGCAGTTCTTC. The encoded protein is CASSATASSYNEQFF.

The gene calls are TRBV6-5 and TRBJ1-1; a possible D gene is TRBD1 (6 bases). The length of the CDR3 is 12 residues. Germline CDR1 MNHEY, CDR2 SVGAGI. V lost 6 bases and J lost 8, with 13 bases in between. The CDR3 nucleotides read TGTGCCAGCAGCCCCCCAGACAGGGAAGCTTTCTTT. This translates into CASSPPDREAFF.

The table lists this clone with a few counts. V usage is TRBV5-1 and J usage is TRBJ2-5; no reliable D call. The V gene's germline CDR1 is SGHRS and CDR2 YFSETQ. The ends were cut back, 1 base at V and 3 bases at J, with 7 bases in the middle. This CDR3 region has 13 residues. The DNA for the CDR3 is TGCGCCAGCAGCTTGAGCGTAGAAGAGACCCAGTACTTC. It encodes CASSLSVEETQYF.

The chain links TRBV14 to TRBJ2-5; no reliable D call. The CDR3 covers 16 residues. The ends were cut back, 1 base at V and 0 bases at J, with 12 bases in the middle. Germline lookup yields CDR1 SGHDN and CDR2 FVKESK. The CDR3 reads CASSQVGRLYQETQYF. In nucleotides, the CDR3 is TGTGCCAGCAGCCAAGTTGGCCGCTTGTACCAAGAGACCCAGTACTTC.

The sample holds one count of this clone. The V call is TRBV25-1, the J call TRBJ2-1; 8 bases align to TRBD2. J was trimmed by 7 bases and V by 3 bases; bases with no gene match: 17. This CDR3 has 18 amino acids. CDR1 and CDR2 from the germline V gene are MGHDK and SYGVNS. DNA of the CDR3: TGTGCCAGCAGTGATTCAGTTGGAAGCGGGAGTAGATTTAATGAGCAGTTCTTC. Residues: CASSDSVGSGSRFNEQFF. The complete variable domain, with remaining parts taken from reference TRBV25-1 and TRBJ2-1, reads EADIYQTPRYLVIGTGKKITLECSQTMGHDKMYWYQQDPGMELHLIHYSYGVNSTEKGDLSSESTVSRIRTEHFPLTLESARPSHTSQYLCASSDSVGSGSRFNEQFFGPGTRLTVL.

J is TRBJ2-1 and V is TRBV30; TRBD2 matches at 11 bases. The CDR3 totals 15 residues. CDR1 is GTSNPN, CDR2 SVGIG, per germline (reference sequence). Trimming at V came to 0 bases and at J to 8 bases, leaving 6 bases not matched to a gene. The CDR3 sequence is CAWSVGLADGDEQFF. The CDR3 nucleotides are TGTGCCTGGAGTGTGGGACTAGCGGACGGGGATGAGCAGTTCTTC.

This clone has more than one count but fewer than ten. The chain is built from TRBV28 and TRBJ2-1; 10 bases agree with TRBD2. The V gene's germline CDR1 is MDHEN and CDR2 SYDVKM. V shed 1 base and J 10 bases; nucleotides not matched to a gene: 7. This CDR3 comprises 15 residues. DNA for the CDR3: TGTGCCAGCAGTTTATACACTAGCGGGATGAGGGAGCAGTTCTTC. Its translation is CASSLYTSGMREQFF.

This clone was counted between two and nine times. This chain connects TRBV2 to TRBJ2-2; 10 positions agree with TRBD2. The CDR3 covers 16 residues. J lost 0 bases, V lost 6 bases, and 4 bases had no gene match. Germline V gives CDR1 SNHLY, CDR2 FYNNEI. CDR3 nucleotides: TGTGCCAGCAGGCCACTAGCGGGACCGAACACCGGGGAGCTGTTTTTT. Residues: CASRPLAGPNTGELFF.

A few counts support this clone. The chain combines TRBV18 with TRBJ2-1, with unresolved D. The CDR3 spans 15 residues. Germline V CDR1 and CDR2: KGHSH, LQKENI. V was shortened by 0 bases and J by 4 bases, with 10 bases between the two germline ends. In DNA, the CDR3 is TGTGCCAGCTCACCACCTAGCAAGGTTTACAATGAGCAGTTCTTC. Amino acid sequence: CASSPPSKVYNEQFF.

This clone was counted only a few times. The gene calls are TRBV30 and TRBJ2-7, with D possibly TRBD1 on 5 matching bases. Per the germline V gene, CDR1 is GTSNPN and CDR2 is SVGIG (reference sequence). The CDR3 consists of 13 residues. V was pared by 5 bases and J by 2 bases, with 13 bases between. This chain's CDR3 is CAWATGVAYEQYF. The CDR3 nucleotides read TGTGCCTGGGCAACAGGAGTCGCCTACGAGCAGTACTTC. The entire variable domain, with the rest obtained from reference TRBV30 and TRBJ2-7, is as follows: SQTIHQWPATLVQPVGSPLSLECTVEGTSNPNLYWYRQAAGRGLQLLFYSVGIGQISSEVPQNLSASRPQDRQFILSSKKLLLSDSGFYLCAWATGVAYEQYFGPGTRLTVT.

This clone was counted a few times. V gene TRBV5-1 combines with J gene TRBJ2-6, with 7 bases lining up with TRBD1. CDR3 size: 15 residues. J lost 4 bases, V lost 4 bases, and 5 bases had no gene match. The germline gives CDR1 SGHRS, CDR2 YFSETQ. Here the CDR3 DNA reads TGCGCCAGCAGCGGACAGGAGACCGGGGCCAACGTCCTGACTTTC. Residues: CASSGQETGANVLTF.

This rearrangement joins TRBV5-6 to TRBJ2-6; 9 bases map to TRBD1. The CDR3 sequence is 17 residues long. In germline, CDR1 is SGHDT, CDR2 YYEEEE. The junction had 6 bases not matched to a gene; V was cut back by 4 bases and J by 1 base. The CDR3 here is CASSVRDRASGANVLTF. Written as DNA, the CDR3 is TGTGCCAGCAGCGTCCGGGACAGGGCTTCTGGGGCCAACGTCCTGACTTTC.

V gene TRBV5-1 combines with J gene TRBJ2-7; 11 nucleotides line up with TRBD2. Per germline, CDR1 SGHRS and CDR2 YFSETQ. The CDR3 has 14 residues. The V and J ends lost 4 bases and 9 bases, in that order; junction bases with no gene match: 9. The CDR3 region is CASSTISGREAQYF. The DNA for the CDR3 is TGCGCCAGCAGCACAATTAGCGGGAGGGAAGCGCAGTACTTC.

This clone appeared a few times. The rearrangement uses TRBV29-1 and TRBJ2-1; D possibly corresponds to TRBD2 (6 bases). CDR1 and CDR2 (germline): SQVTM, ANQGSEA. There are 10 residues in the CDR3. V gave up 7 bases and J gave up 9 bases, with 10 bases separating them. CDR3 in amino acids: CSGGLGEQFF. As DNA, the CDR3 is TGCAGCGGGGGACTCGGTGAGCAGTTCTTC.

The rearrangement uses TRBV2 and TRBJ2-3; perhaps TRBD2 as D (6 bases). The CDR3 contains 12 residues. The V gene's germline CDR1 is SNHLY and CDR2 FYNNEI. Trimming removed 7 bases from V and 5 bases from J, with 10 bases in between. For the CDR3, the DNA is TGTGCCAGCAAGAGTAGCGGAGATACGCAGTATTTT. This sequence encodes CASKSSGDTQYF. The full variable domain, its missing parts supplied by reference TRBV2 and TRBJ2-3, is EPEVTQTPSHQVTQMGQEVILRCVPISNHLYFYWYRQILGQKVEFLVSFYNNEISEKSEIFDDQFSVERPDGSNFTLKIRSTKLEDSAMYFCASKSSGDTQYFGPGTRLTVL.

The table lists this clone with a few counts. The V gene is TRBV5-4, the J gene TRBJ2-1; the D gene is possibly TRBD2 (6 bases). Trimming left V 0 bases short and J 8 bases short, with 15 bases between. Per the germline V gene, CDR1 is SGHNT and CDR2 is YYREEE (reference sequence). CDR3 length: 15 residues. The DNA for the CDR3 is TGTGCCAGCAGCTTGGTCGGCGGGGTTCAGTATGAGCAGTTCTTC. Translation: CASSLVGGVQYEQFF. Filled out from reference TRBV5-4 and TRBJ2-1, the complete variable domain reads ETGVTQSPTHLIKTRGQQVTLRCSSQSGHNTVSWYQQALGQGPQFIFQYYREEENGRGNFPPRFSGLQFPNYSSELNVNALELDDSALYLCASSLVGGVQYEQFFGPGTRLTVL.